This is a list of T cell receptor beta chains from one sample in a study of T cells after posttransplantation cyclophosphamide. TCRdb's table, derived via immunoSEQ multiplex PCR, lists solely in-frame clones and lacks some. The sample consists of roughly 9,000 clones, 70% to 90% of them appearing once. Sequences were derived from PBMCs, sampled after allogeneic stem cell transplant with posttransplant cyclophosphamide. Receptors originate from a female patient in her forties or fifties who received an allogeneic stem cell transplant from an unrelated donor, was CMV-positive, and had no GVHD. Some of the T cells may derive from the graft donor. CDR3s include the opening cysteine and the closing phenylalanine or tryptophan. Size tells how often a clone was seen (once, few, many) or the class of an expanded clone, and some rows leave it out.

J gene: TRBJ2-2; V gene: TRBV18; clone size: NA; CDR3 length: 16; CDR3 protein: CASSPLLAGNTGELFF
J gene: TRBJ2-7; V gene: TRBV4-1; clone size: NA; CDR3 length: 16; CDR3 protein: CASSLKAGGFSYEQYF
J gene: TRBJ1-4; V gene: TRBV4-3; clone size: NA; CDR3 length: 17; CDR3 protein: CASSRRGKGATNEKLFF
J gene: TRBJ2-3; V gene: TRBV27; clone size: few; CDR3 length: 15; CDR3 protein: CASSISQGATDTQYF
J gene: TRBJ1-4; V gene: TRBV5-1; clone size: NA; CDR3 length: 13; CDR3 protein: CASSFQGSEKLFF
J gene: TRBJ2-2; V gene: TRBV19; clone size: NA; CDR3 length: 16; CDR3 protein: CASSTDSMGHTGELFF
J gene: TRBJ2-1; V gene: TRBV11-3; clone size: NA; CDR3 length: 14; CDR3 protein: CASSVGQTNNEQFF
J gene: TRBJ1-6; V gene: TRBV28; clone size: NA; CDR3 length: 13; CDR3 protein: CASHRGERSPLHF
J gene: TRBJ2-1; V gene: TRBV11-2; clone size: NA; CDR3 length: 15; CDR3 protein: CASSLDVSSSGEQFF
J gene: TRBJ1-5; V gene: TRBV29-1; clone size: NA; CDR3 length: 12; CDR3 protein: CSVADINQPQHF
J gene: TRBJ2-7; V gene: TRBV5-3; clone size: few; CDR3 length: 15; CDR3 protein: CARSLLGRSRNEQYF
J gene: TRBJ1-2; V gene: TRBV27; clone size: NA; CDR3 length: 14; CDR3 protein: CASSIRQGDYGYTF
J gene: TRBJ2-5; V gene: TRBV6-1; clone size: NA; CDR3 length: 14; CDR3 protein: CASKRQGARETQYF
J gene: TRBJ2-7; V gene: TRBV6-1; clone size: once; CDR3 length: 13; CDR3 protein: CASLRTGRYEQYF
J gene: TRBJ1-1; V gene: TRBV4-3; clone size: few; CDR3 length: 16; CDR3 protein: CASSQDSLSRGTEAFF
J gene: TRBJ1-1; V gene: TRBV7-3; clone size: NA; CDR3 length: 15; CDR3 protein: CASSLRGGGNTEAFF
J gene: TRBJ1-2; V gene: TRBV28; clone size: NA; CDR3 length: 15; CDR3 protein: CASSPLLGGNYGYTF
J gene: TRBJ1-2; V gene: TRBV7-3; clone size: once; CDR3 length: 17; CDR3 protein: CASSSGGGTGGSNGYTF
J gene: TRBJ1-5; V gene: TRBV4-1; clone size: NA; CDR3 length: 16; CDR3 protein: CASSQGQGWGNQPQHF
J gene: TRBJ2-2; V gene: TRBV27; clone size: NA; CDR3 length: 16; CDR3 protein: CASSFGTGTVTGELFF
J gene: TRBJ2-7; V gene: TRBV14; clone size: NA; CDR3 length: 15; CDR3 protein: CASSQEEGATYEQYF
J gene: TRBJ2-7; V gene: TRBV2; clone size: once; CDR3 length: 16; CDR3 protein: CASSEGDTRIFYEQYF
J gene: TRBJ1-2; V gene: TRBV6-6; clone size: NA; CDR3 length: 16; CDR3 protein: CASSYSSATVNYGYTF
J gene: TRBJ1-6; V gene: TRBV2; clone size: few; CDR3 length: 16; CDR3 protein: CASSEARAGGNSPLHF
J gene: TRBJ2-1; V gene: TRBV5-1; clone size: NA; CDR3 length: 13; CDR3 protein: CASSLGTYNEQFF
J gene: TRBJ1-1; V gene: TRBV28; clone size: NA; CDR3 length: 15; CDR3 protein: CASSTPQAGNTEAFF
J gene: TRBJ2-1; V gene: TRBV5-6; clone size: NA; CDR3 length: 17; CDR3 protein: CASSLSSGLDFRNEQFF
J gene: TRBJ2-7; V gene: TRBV5-1; clone size: NA; CDR3 length: 16; CDR3 protein: CASSSSGTGTSYEQYF
J gene: TRBJ1-1; V gene: TRBV5-1; clone size: NA; CDR3 length: 15; CDR3 protein: CASSLTSRANTEAFF
J gene: TRBJ2-4; V gene: TRBV27; clone size: NA; CDR3 length: 17; CDR3 protein: CASSYIGTGVAKNIQYF
J gene: TRBJ2-2; V gene: TRBV7-2; clone size: NA; CDR3 length: 13; CDR3 protein: CASTQGNTGELFF
J gene: TRBJ2-3; V gene: TRBV14; clone size: NA; CDR3 length: 16; CDR3 protein: CASSQDPLPGADTQYF
J gene: TRBJ1-1; V gene: TRBV18; clone size: NA; CDR3 length: 13; CDR3 protein: CASSPIDRGEAFF
J gene: TRBJ2-3; V gene: TRBV6-5; clone size: NA; CDR3 length: 13; CDR3 protein: CASRTQGPDTQYF
J gene: TRBJ2-5; V gene: TRBV6-5; clone size: NA; CDR3 length: 14; CDR3 protein: CATSLFGSQETQYF
J gene: TRBJ2-1; V gene: TRBV5-6; clone size: NA; CDR3 length: 13; CDR3 protein: CASSPGGNNEQFF
J gene: TRBJ2-6; V gene: TRBV29-1; clone size: NA; CDR3 length: 18; CDR3 protein: CSVEDDVGRGRRANVLTF
J gene: TRBJ2-3; V gene: TRBV5-6; clone size: few; CDR3 length: 14; CDR3 protein: CASSWDRGRDTQYF
J gene: TRBJ2-2; V gene: TRBV5-5; clone size: once; CDR3 length: 14; CDR3 protein: CASSSTENTGELFF
J gene: TRBJ1-2; V gene: TRBV5-5; clone size: NA; CDR3 length: 12; CDR3 protein: CASSLRRGGYTF
J gene: TRBJ1-2; V gene: TRBV7-9; clone size: NA; CDR3 length: 14; CDR3 protein: CASSPLSEDYGYTF
J gene: TRBJ1-1; V gene: TRBV29-1; clone size: NA; CDR3 length: 12; CDR3 protein: CSVMGANTEAFF
J gene: TRBJ2-5; V gene: TRBV5-1; clone size: NA; CDR3 length: 15; CDR3 protein: CASSLAKGGQETQYF